These 20 T cell receptor beta chains came from one sample sequenced in a study of PD-1 blockade in mismatch repair-deficient tumors. Assay: immunoSEQ multiplex PCR; the TCRdb copy retains only in-frame clones and omits some. This sample has over 15,000 clones, with roughly 84% found just once. The sample was PBMCs, taken before pembrolizumab treatment. The receptors originated from an adult with mismatch repair-deficient cancer.

With regard to this clone: One end of the junction varies from germline; a read error may be responsible. The chain joins TRBV6-1 to TRBJ2-7; D not certain. The CDR3 loop spans 11 amino acids. Germline V lookup: CDR1 MNHNS, CDR2 SASEGT. Here the CDR3 reads CATSEGHEQYF. Here the CDR3 DNA reads TGTGCCACCAGTGAAGGCCACGAGCAGTACTTC.

V usage is TRBV6-1 and J usage is TRBJ2-2; TRBD2 is a possible D gene (5 bases). V was cut by 3 bases and J by 4 bases, with 12 bases left in between. CDR3 length: 15 residues. Looked up from germline, CDR1 is MNHNS and CDR2 is SASEGT. The CDR3 DNA sequence: TGTGCCAGCAGTGAGCTTGAGGAGGTCACCGGGGAGCTGTTTTTT. Its translation: CASSELEEVTGELFF.

This chain connects TRBV7-2 to TRBJ2-1; 11 nucleotides match TRBD2. The CDR3 totals 15 residues. Germline V gene data show CDR1 as SGHTA and CDR2 as FQGNSA. V shed 1 base and J 6 bases; nucleotides not matched to a gene: 2. CDR3 bases: TGTGCCAGCAGCTTAGAACTAGCGGGAGCCAATGAGCAGTTCTTC. Translation: CASSLELAGANEQFF.

This clone appeared a few times. The chain has TRBV6-1 and TRBJ1-2; no firm D call. CDR1 and CDR2 (germline): MNHNS, SASEGT. Trimming removed 5 bases from V and 4 bases from J, with 8 bases in between. The CDR3 length is 12 residues. The CDR3 sequence: CASSLTSYGYTF. CDR3 nucleotides: TGTGCCAGCAGTCTAACCTCCTATGGCTACACCTTC.

This clone was seen more than once but under ten times. The chain recombines TRBV5-1 with TRBJ2-7; D remains unclear. In germline, CDR1 is SGHRS, CDR2 YFSETQ. The CDR3 sequence is 13 residues long. V dropped 4 bases and J dropped 4 bases, with 12 bases sitting between them. The CDR3 sequence: CASSLGLEYEQYF. For the CDR3, the DNA is TGCGCCAGCAGCCTAGGCCTTGAGTACGAGCAGTACTTC.

CDR3 region: CAWSAGLAVRQETQYF. The CDR3 DNA reads as TGTGCCTGGAGCGCGGGACTAGCGGTGCGTCAAGAGACCCAGTACTTC. The chain couples TRBV30 to TRBJ2-5, with TRBD2 matching over 11 bases. V lost 3 bases to trimming and J lost 2 bases; unmatched junction nucleotides: 8. CDR1 GTSNPN and CDR2 SVGIG come from the germline V gene (reference sequence). CDR3 length: 16 amino acids.

This clone was detected once. The chain links TRBV10-3 to TRBJ2-3; tentatively, D is TRBD2 (7 bases). Deletions cut 5 bases from V and 2 bases from J, with 17 bases between. The CDR3 is 16 residues long. Germline V gene sequence: CDR1 ENHRY, CDR2 SYGVKD. CDR3 residues: CAISSGGGPFTDTQYF. In DNA, the CDR3 is TGTGCCATCAGTTCTGGGGGGGGGCCCTTCACAGATACGCAGTATTTT.

Here the CDR3 DNA reads TGCGCCAGCAGCTTGGCGAGACAGGGACCAACTAAAGAAGCTAACTATGGCTACACCTTC. Amino acid sequence: CASSLARQGPTKEANYGYTF. The V and J genes are TRBV5-1 and TRBJ1-2; 7 bases agree with TRBD1. The CDR3 spans 20 residues. V gave up 0 bases and J gave up 0 bases; unmatched junction bases: 17. Germline CDR1 and CDR2: SGHRS and YFSETQ.

The CDR3 loop reads CASSLTSAPDTQYF. The CDR3 DNA is TGTGCCAGCAGCTTAACTAGCGCGCCAGATACGCAGTATTTT. This rearrangement joins TRBV7-2 to TRBJ2-3, with 7 bases lining up with TRBD2. Germline V gene sequence: CDR1 SGHTA, CDR2 FQGNSA. The trim removed 2 bases at V and 4 bases at J, leaving 3 bases unmatched. The CDR3 runs to 14 residues. Using reference TRBV7-2 and TRBJ2-3 for the parts outside the CDR3, the full variable domain is GAGVSQSPSNKVTEKGKDVELRCDPISGHTALYWYRQSLGQGLEFLIYFQGNSAPDKSGLPSDRFSAERTGGSVSTLTIQRTQQEDSAVYLCASSLTSAPDTQYFGPGTRLTVL.

V and J are TRBV30 and TRBJ2-1; D is perhaps TRBD2 (5 bases). CDR3 length: 13 amino acids. Trimming cost V 4 bases and J 5 bases, with 12 bases left between them. CDR1 and CDR2 from the germline V gene are GTSNPN and SVGIG (reference sequence). CDR3 in DNA: TGTGCCTGGAACCCGCGGGCGGACAATGAGCAGTTCTTC. Its translation is CAWNPRADNEQFF.

The chain is built from TRBV4-1 and TRBJ2-7; the D is unclear. This CDR3 region has 15 residues. Germline values: CDR1 MGHRA, CDR2 YSYEKL. Trimming took off 2 bases at V and 1 base at J, with 12 bases between the two ends. The CDR3 sequence is CASSQSPSRSYEQYF. Written as DNA, the CDR3 is TGCGCCAGCAGCCAAAGCCCCTCGAGGTCCTACGAGCAGTACTTC.

V usage is TRBV11-2 and J usage is TRBJ2-7, with D uncertain. Trimming removed 1 base at V and 2 bases at J, with 12 bases between. CDR3 length equals 15 residues. Germline assignment: CDR1 SGHAT and CDR2 FQNNGV. CDR3 region: CASSLVLGLTYEQYF. The CDR3 coding sequence is TGTGCCAGCAGCTTAGTTCTGGGCTTAACCTACGAGCAGTACTTC.

V usage is TRBV7-2 and J usage is TRBJ2-5; weak D call: TRBD2 (5 bases). CDR1 SGHTA and CDR2 FQGNSA come from the germline V gene. With 5 bases removed from V and 7 bases from J, the gap between germline ends came to 17 bases. This CDR3 comprises 14 residues. The CDR3 nucleotides read TGTGCCAGCAGCCCTAGCTTAGGAGGAGGGACCCAGTACTTC. This gives the protein CASSPSLGGGTQYF.

The chain is built from TRBV14 and TRBJ2-1; 12 nucleotides align to TRBD2. Germline CDR1 reads SGHDN; CDR2 reads FVKESK. The V segment lost 0 bases and the J segment 0 bases; nucleotides outside the gene matches: 9. The CDR3 has 20 amino acids. Here the CDR3 reads CASSQETGTSGFSSYNEQFF. The CDR3 DNA is TGTGCCAGCAGCCAAGAGACGGGGACTAGCGGGTTCAGCTCCTACAATGAGCAGTTCTTC.

The table lists this clone with a count of one. The chain couples TRBV2 to TRBJ2-2; weak D call: TRBD2 (6 bases). The V gene lost 8 bases and the J gene lost 0 bases, with 7 bases spanning the gap. In germline, CDR1 is SNHLY, CDR2 FYNNEI. The CDR3 contains 13 residues. The CDR3 loop is CASRTTNTGELFF. The CDR3 DNA sequence: TGTGCCAGCCGGACTACGAACACCGGGGAGCTGTTTTTT.

Only one count was recorded for this clone. The CDR3 DNA is TGTGCCAGCAGCTTAGAGGCTAGCGGGGGACAGTTCTTC. Its translation is CASSLEASGGQFF. The chain is built from TRBV11-2 and TRBJ2-1; 10 bases agree with TRBD2. The CDR3 covers 13 residues. CDR1 is SGHAT, CDR2 FQNNGV, per germline. V dropped 0 bases and J dropped 13; count of bases not matched to a gene: 3.

The chain carries TRBV10-2 and TRBJ1-2; D is possibly TRBD1 (5 bases). V gave up 2 bases and J gave up 1 base, with 17 bases separating them. The CDR3 spans 17 residues. Germline V gene sequence: CDR1 WSHSY, CDR2 SAAADI. CDR3 amino acids: CASSEPKRGLLNYGYTF. In DNA, the CDR3 is TGCGCCAGCAGTGAGCCGAAACGGGGACTCCTTAACTATGGCTACACCTTC.

The rearrangement links TRBV15 to TRBJ2-1; a weak D match, TRBD1 (5 bases). The length of the CDR3 is 12 residues. The germline CDR1 and CDR2 sequences are LNHNV and YYDKDF (reference sequence). Trimming took 5 bases from V and 8 from J, leaving 10 bases between them. The CDR3 region has the DNA TGTGCCACCAGCGCGCTAGGGGATGAGCAGTTCTTC. The encoded protein is CATSALGDEQFF.

This clone appeared a single time. The junction departs from germline at one end; a sequencing error may be responsible. The V and J genes are TRBV18 and TRBJ2-1, with 14 bases fitting TRBD2. The CDR3 is 15 amino acids. Germline V gene sequence: CDR1 KGHSH, CDR2 LQKENI. The CDR3 DNA reads as TGTGCCAGCTCACCCTCCTCCGGGACTAGCGGGAGACGAGTCTTC. Translated, it gives CASSPSSGTSGRRVF.

This clone was recorded only once. The rearrangement uses TRBV4-3 and TRBJ1-6; 9 positions match TRBD1. V was clipped by 1 base and J by 5 bases; unmatched bases: 3. The CDR3 covers 16 residues. The germline gives CDR1 LGHNA, CDR2 YSLEER. The CDR3 sequence: CASSQGWTGDNSPLHF. The CDR3 bases are TGCGCCAGCAGCCAAGGGTGGACAGGGGATAATTCACCCCTCCACTTT.